These 4 T cell receptor beta chains originate from one sample sequenced in a study of T cell responses to AZD1222 COVID-19 vaccine. The assay was immunoSEQ multiplex PCR, and TCRdb's table has in-frame clones only and misses some. The sample includes under 150,000 clones, 65% to 90% of them seen just once. Material: peripheral blood, obtained 28 days after the second dose of the MenACWY control vaccine. The source is an adult who received the MenACWY meningococcal vaccine as a control.

The genes are TRBV5-1 and TRBJ1-4; D is perhaps TRBD1 (6 bases). This CDR3 spans 14 amino acids. Trimming cost V 4 bases and J 0 bases, with 7 bases left between them. Germline V gene data show CDR1 as SGHRS and CDR2 as YFSETQ. The CDR3 region has the DNA TGCGCCAGCAGCCGGACAGCAACTAATGAAAAACTGTTTTTT. Translation gives CASSRTATNEKLFF.

The chain combines TRBV4-1 with TRBJ2-3, with TRBD2 matching over 10 bases. With 0 bases clipped from V and 6 bases from J, the junction kept 9 bases outside the gene matches. CDR1 is MGHRA, CDR2 YSYEKL, per germline. This CDR3 has 17 residues. The CDR3 reads CASSQDRIAGGQDTQYF. The CDR3 coding sequence is TGCGCCAGCAGCCAAGATCGAATAGCGGGGGGCCAGGATACGCAGTATTTT.

The CDR3 nucleotides read TGTGCCAGCAGCTTAAGCAGGGGTGATGAAAAACTGTTTTTT. It is translated as CASSLSRGDEKLFF. This rearrangement joins TRBV7-2 to TRBJ1-4, with D possibly TRBD1 on 6 matching bases. This CDR3 has 14 residues. Germline lookup yields CDR1 SGHTA and CDR2 FQGNSA. The V end lost 2 bases, the J end lost 6 bases, and 10 bases lay between the germline ends.

The chain couples TRBV5-1 to TRBJ1-3; D is uncertain. Trimming removed 4 bases at V and 0 bases at J, with 8 bases between. Germline lookup yields CDR1 SGHRS and CDR2 YFSETQ. The CDR3 spans 14 residues. For the CDR3, the DNA is TGCGCCAGCAGCCCAGATTTCTCTGGAAACACCATATATTTT. Translating gives CASSPDFSGNTIYF.